The 11 T cell receptor beta chains below all came from one sample that was sequenced in a study of CD8 T cells in ankylosing spondylitis. TCRdb recomputed calls from the 5' RACE reads with MiXCR, one row per CDR3 protein. The profile shows under 450,000 distinct CDR3 sequences, 20% to 25% of them singletons. The sequenced material came from blood, either unsorted or a sorted T cell fraction (not recorded which). Source of these receptors: a male donor with ankylosing spondylitis or in good health (not recorded which).

The chain carries TRBV30 and TRBJ2-7; no clear D gene. The V gene's germline CDR1 is GTSNPN and CDR2 SVGIG (reference sequence). CDR3 length equals 15 residues. The V end lost 1 base, the J end lost 4 bases, and 17 bases lay between the germline ends. The CDR3 is CAWSAGGAQWYEQYF. For the CDR3, the DNA is TGTGCCTGGAGTGCAGGTGGCGCGCAATGGTACGAGCAGTACTTC.

J is TRBJ2-1 and V is TRBV10-3; 7 bases align to TRBD1. V lost 3 bases, J lost 7 bases, and 3 bases stayed unmatched. The CDR3 length is 13 residues. Germline V lookup: CDR1 ENHRY, CDR2 SYGVKD. The CDR3 reads CAISEGRGNEQFF. In DNA, the CDR3 is TGTGCCATCAGTGAAGGCAGGGGGAATGAGCAGTTCTTC.

This clonotype was observed a few times. The chain joins TRBV11-2 to TRBJ2-1; perhaps D is TRBD1 or TRBD2 (7 bases each). Germline loops: CDR1 SGHAT, CDR2 FQNNGV. This CDR3 region has 17 residues. Trimming stripped 5 bases from V and 3 bases from J, with 20 bases between. The DNA for the CDR3 is TGTGCCAGCAGCCCTGGGGGGGACAGCTGGAGCTACAATGAGCAGTTCTTC. This gives the protein CASSPGGDSWSYNEQFF.

The J gene is TRBJ1-5, the V gene TRBV7-9; a weak D match, TRBD1 (5 bases). This CDR3 contains 14 residues. The germline V and J ends were trimmed by 5 bases and 3 bases, with 11 bases remaining between them. The germline CDR1 and CDR2 sequences are SEHNR and FQNEAQ (reference sequence). The DNA for the CDR3 is TGTGCCAGCAGCAGGGGAATAGACAATCAGCCCCAGCATTTT. It is translated as CASSRGIDNQPQHF.

The chain couples TRBV4-1 to TRBJ2-7; 8 nucleotides align to TRBD1. The CDR3 contains 15 residues. The germline gives CDR1 MGHRA, CDR2 YSYEKL. Trimming took 2 bases from V and 6 from J; bases not matched to a gene: 9. CDR3 DNA: TGCGCCAGCAGCCAATCGGACAGGGAAGAGGGCGAGCAGTACTTC. Translated: CASSQSDREEGEQYF.

This chain connects TRBV6-1 to TRBJ2-1; 9 bases fit TRBD1. The germline gives CDR1 MNHNS, CDR2 SASEGT. V lost 7 bases and J lost 6; bases outside the gene matches: 10. The CDR3 has 15 residues. The CDR3 reads CASTRGQGGFNEQFF. The DNA of the CDR3 is TGTGCCAGCACCCGGGGACAGGGAGGCTTCAATGAGCAGTTCTTC.

The rearrangement uses TRBV20-1 and TRBJ2-5; 7 nucleotides agree with TRBD1. CDR1 DFQATT and CDR2 SNEGSKA come from the germline V gene (reference sequence). This CDR3 has 17 amino acids. Trimming cost V 3 bases and J 5 bases; bases outside gene matches: 18. CDR3 sequence: CSARDGARGPNSETQYF. CDR3 nucleotides: TGCAGTGCTAGGGATGGGGCGAGGGGGCCGAATTCGGAGACCCAGTACTTC.

The sample holds a few counts of this clonotype. This rearrangement joins TRBV20-1 to TRBJ2-1; D is unresolved. Trimming stripped 0 bases from V and 9 bases from J, with 12 bases between. The CDR3 sequence is 13 residues long. CDR1 and CDR2 (germline): DFQATT, SNEGSKA (reference sequence). The CDR3 region is CSARELAALEQFF. The DNA of the CDR3 is TGCAGTGCTAGAGAACTGGCGGCCCTTGAGCAGTTCTTC.

The chain has TRBV7-6 and TRBJ2-3; D is unclear. The V and J ends lost 5 bases and 7 bases respectively, with 16 bases between them. The germline V gene encodes CDR1 SGHVS and CDR2 FNYEAQ. The length of the CDR3 is 14 residues. This CDR3 is CASSTNKAENTQYF. The CDR3 coding sequence is TGTGCCAGCAGCACTAACAAGGCTGAAAATACGCAGTATTTT.

This clonotype appeared a few times. This chain links TRBV7-9 with TRBJ1-1; D possibly corresponds to TRBD1 (5 bases). CDR1 is SEHNR and CDR2 is FQNEAQ in the germline V gene (reference sequence). The V gene lost 6 bases and the J gene lost 0 bases, with 14 bases spanning the gap. The CDR3 sequence is 15 residues long. The CDR3 DNA sequence: TGTGCCAGCAGTCAGAGCAGACAGATGAACACTGAAGCTTTCTTT. Translated, it gives CASSQSRQMNTEAFF.

V usage is TRBV4-1 and J usage is TRBJ1-2; 9 bases fit TRBD1. The CDR3 contains 18 residues. Unmatched junction bases numbered 12, after V lost 4 bases and J lost 0 bases. CDR1 and CDR2 (germline): MGHRA, YSYEKL. CDR3 in amino acids: CASSLGGGTGSSNYGYTF. In nucleotides, the CDR3 is TGCGCCAGCAGCCTCGGGGGTGGGACAGGGAGCTCTAACTATGGCTACACCTTC.